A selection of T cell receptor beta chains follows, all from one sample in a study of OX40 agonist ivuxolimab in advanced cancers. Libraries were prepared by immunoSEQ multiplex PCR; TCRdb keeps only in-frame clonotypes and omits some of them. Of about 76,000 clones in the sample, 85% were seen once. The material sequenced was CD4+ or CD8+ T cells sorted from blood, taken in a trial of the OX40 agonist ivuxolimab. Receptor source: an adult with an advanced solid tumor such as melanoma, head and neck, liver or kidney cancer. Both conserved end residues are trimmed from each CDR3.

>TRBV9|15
ASSGGGTSGGTDTQY
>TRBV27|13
ASSPRRQGFNTIY
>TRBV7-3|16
ASSLTRASGGATDTQY
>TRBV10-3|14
AISVSSGGAVETQY
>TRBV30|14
AWSVERTSVQETQY
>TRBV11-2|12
ASSRGQGAEKLF
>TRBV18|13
ASSPYSTSGNTIY
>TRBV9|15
ASSVGGLAGLQETQY
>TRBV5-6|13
ASSSMRQGTYEQY
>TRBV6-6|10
ASSSQGYGYT
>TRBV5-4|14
ASSLWTARIGYGYT
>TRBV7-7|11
ASSLSREDEQY
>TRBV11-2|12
ASSLSTGNYGYT
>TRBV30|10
AWTETADTQY
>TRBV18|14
ASSRAGTGLYNEQF
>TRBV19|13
ASSSGQAVYNEQF
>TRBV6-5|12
ASSDPGRLGGYT
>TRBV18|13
ASSPGGGQANIQY
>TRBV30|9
AWDVQGRQY
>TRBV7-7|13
ASSPRAWGTDTQY
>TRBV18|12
ASSPSGPTYEQY
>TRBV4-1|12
ASSHQAGTETQY
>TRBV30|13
AWSVVAGGGSPLH
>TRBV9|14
ASSVGLGQTYNEQF
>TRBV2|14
ASSEQTGFTNSPLH
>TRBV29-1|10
SATAGGTEAF
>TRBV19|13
ASKRLAGGTDTQY
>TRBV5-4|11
ASGLAGKETQY
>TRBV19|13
ASSPSGGANYGYT
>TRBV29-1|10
SVDERDYGYT
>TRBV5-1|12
ASSFGTRLSEQY
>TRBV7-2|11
ASSLDSKTEAF
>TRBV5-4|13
ASSLTGQIQETQY
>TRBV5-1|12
ASSLGDSTDTQY
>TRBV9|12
ASSVGGQGAGYT
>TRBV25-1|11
ASSRRGQQPQH
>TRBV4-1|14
ASSQAPENSGNTIY
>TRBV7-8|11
ASSLSGARGYT
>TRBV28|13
ASFTGSAGGNTIY
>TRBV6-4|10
ASRGEGGGYT
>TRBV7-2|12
ASRPGTSRAPLH
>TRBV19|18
ASSIRGQGSSGGPRNEQF
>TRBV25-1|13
ASRGFGAQSEKLF
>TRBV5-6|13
ASSGSGGLQETQY
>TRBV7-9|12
ASSPWTGGYGYT
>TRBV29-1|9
SVGTGYEQY
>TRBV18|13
ASSPPTSGHNEQF
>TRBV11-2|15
ASSLVSGGPSGYEQY
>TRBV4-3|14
ASSRSASGVRETQY
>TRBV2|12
ASNQRGWAGELF
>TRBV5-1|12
ASSLDSSNEKLF
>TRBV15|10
ATRQGNQPQH
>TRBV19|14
ASSKGQGTNTGELF
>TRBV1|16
TSSQDIGIMASNQPQH
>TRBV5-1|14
ASSLDRPSLAGELF
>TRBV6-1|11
ASSEGLVRGYT
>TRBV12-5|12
ASGLVGLNTEAF
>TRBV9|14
ASSRTSPGGGNGYT
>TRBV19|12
ASIHRDRGTEAF
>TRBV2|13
ASAGLLTTTGELF